One sample yielded the 27 T cell receptor beta chains listed below, sequenced in a study of blood T cell repertoires in COVID-19. Repertoires were generated with immunoSEQ multiplex PCR, while TCRdb's copy carries only in-frame clones and drops some. The table shows about 130,000 clones, with around 90% occurring only once. The sample was peripheral blood. The origin of the receptors is a man in his forties or fifties with COVID-19, enrolled during active disease.

This chain links TRBV7-6 with TRBJ2-7; 10 bases fit TRBD1. Germline CDR1 is SGHVS and CDR2 is FNYEAQ. The CDR3 is made up of 15 amino acids. The V and J ends lost 6 bases and 5 bases, in that order; junction bases with no gene match: 10. The CDR3 coding sequence is TGTGCCAGCAGTCCCCGGGACAGGGGATTGCACGAGCAGTACTTC. Amino acid sequence: CASSPRDRGLHEQYF.

The chain employs TRBV10-3 and TRBJ1-3; D is undetermined. The CDR3 loop spans 13 amino acids. In germline, CDR1 is ENHRY, CDR2 SYGVKD. V was trimmed by 4 bases and J by 2 bases, leaving 6 bases between them. The CDR3: CAISGGTGNTIYF. CDR3 sequence (DNA): TGTGCCATCAGTGGAGGTACTGGAAACACCATATATTTT.

J is TRBJ2-3 and V is TRBV24-1, with 16 bases that match TRBD2. CDR1 and CDR2 (germline): KGHDR, SFDVKD. This CDR3 has 18 amino acids. Trimming cost V 4 bases and J 0 bases; bases outside gene matches: 3. The CDR3 is CATSDPGLAGGSTDTQYF. The CDR3 DNA follows: TGTGCCACCAGTGACCCGGGACTAGCGGGAGGGAGCACAGATACGCAGTATTTT.

This rearrangement joins TRBV2 to TRBJ2-5; D is ambiguous. V lost 0 bases to trimming and J lost 5 bases, with 7 bases between them. The CDR3 contains 13 residues. Germline V lookup: CDR1 SNHLY, CDR2 FYNNEI. CDR3 sequence (DNA): TGTGCCAGCAGTGAAGCAGTGGAGGAGACCCAGTACTTC. As protein: CASSEAVEETQYF.

This chain uses TRBV5-1 with TRBJ1-3, with 7 bases aligning to TRBD1. Unmatched junction bases numbered 3, after V lost 0 bases and J lost 0 bases. Germline V gene lookup returns CDR1 SGHRS and CDR2 YFSETQ. The CDR3 contains 16 residues. CDR3 nucleotide sequence: TGCGCCAGCAGCTTGGAGGGACAGTACTCTGGAAACACCATATATTTT. Its translation: CASSLEGQYSGNTIYF.

The chain joins TRBV18 to TRBJ1-1; 10 bases map to TRBD1. CDR1 KGHSH and CDR2 LQKENI come from the germline V gene. The CDR3 has 16 amino acids. Germline trimming cut 3 bases from V and 3 bases from J; bases unmatched to any gene: 7. The DNA for the CDR3 is TGTGCCAGCTCACCCCCAGCGGGACAGGGGTACACTGAAGCTTTCTTT. This sequence encodes CASSPPAGQGYTEAFF.

The chain uses TRBV6-5 and TRBJ2-1, with 8 nucleotides matching TRBD2. Germline V CDR1 and CDR2: MNHEY, SVGAGI. V trimming: 6 bases; J trimming: 8 bases; junction bases outside the gene matches: 9. The CDR3 spans 14 residues. This chain's CDR3 is CASRGKREWYEQFF. The CDR3 region has the DNA TGTGCCAGCAGGGGCAAGCGGGAGTGGTATGAGCAGTTCTTC.

CDR3: CASSFAGTVEKTQYF. CDR3 in DNA: TGTGCCAGCAGCTTCGCCGGGACTGTAGAAAAGACCCAGTACTTC. V usage is TRBV5-5 and J usage is TRBJ2-5; D is perhaps TRBD2 (6 bases). V shed 2 bases and J shed 6 bases, with 17 bases lying between them. This CDR3 spans 15 amino acids. The germline gives CDR1 SGHKS, CDR2 YYEKEE (reference sequence).

This clone was seen once. The gene calls are TRBV19 and TRBJ1-5; possibly TRBD1 for D (5 bases). CDR1 is LNHDA, CDR2 SQIVND, per germline (reference sequence). This CDR3 is built from 15 residues. V lost 1 base and J 5 bases, leaving 12 bases between the germline ends. The CDR3 spells CASSIVGVLDQPQHF. The CDR3 coding sequence is TGTGCCAGTAGTATAGTAGGGGTCCTGGATCAGCCCCAGCATTTT.

The sample holds a few counts of this clone. This chain links TRBV15 with TRBJ2-5; the D gene is possibly TRBD1 (6 bases). V lost 4 bases and J 5 bases, leaving 20 bases between the germline ends. Germline CDR1 and CDR2: LNHNV and YYDKDF (reference sequence). The CDR3 has 16 amino acids. DNA for the CDR3: TGTGCCACCAGCAAAAGCCGGGACATGCAGGAGGAGACCCAGTACTTC. Its protein product is CATSKSRDMQEETQYF.

The chain links TRBV7-3 to TRBJ2-3; no clear D gene. In germline, CDR1 is SGHTA, CDR2 FQGTGA. This CDR3 has 15 amino acids. V was pared by 0 bases and J by 2 bases, with 9 bases between. The CDR3 spells CASSLTLGNTDTQYF. The CDR3 DNA reads TGTGCCAGCAGCTTAACGTTGGGCAACACAGATACGCAGTATTTT.

CDR3 in DNA: TGCGCCAGCAGAGAGAAGCCTACAGGGAGAAACCAAGAGACCCAGTACTTC. It translates to CASREKPTGRNQETQYF. This chain joins TRBV10-1 and TRBJ2-5; D is possibly TRBD1 (6 bases). This CDR3 is 17 amino acids long. Trimming removed 6 bases at V and 0 bases at J, with 20 bases between. Germline assignment: CDR1 WNHNN and CDR2 SYGVQD (reference sequence).

The chain combines TRBV19 with TRBJ1-6; tentative D call: TRBD1 (6 bases). The germline gives CDR1 LNHDA, CDR2 SQIVND (reference sequence). The CDR3 runs to 15 residues. Trimming removed 6 bases from V and 8 bases from J, with 17 bases in between. The CDR3 nucleotides read TGTGCCAGTAGACCTCCAGGACAGTCCTATTCACCCCTCCACTTT. Its translation is CASRPPGQSYSPLHF.

This sequence joins TRBV6-5 and TRBJ2-2; D possibly corresponds to TRBD1 (6 bases). Germline assignment: CDR1 MNHEY and CDR2 SVGAGI. Trimming cost V 4 bases and J 4 bases, with 16 bases left between them. This CDR3 is 16 amino acids long. The CDR3, as DNA: TGTGCCAGCAGTTCGCCTACAGGGCGCGGCACCGGGGAGCTGTTTTTT. As protein: CASSSPTGRGTGELFF.

This rearrangement joins TRBV28 to TRBJ1-5; D is ambiguous. Germline V gives CDR1 MDHEN, CDR2 SYDVKM. This CDR3 region has 15 residues. Trimming pared 6 bases from V and 7 bases from J, leaving 19 bases between. The CDR3 bases are TGTGCCAGCAGCCCGAGGACCCGGGGTGGGCAGCCCCAGCATTTT. Protein sequence: CASSPRTRGGQPQHF.

The V call is TRBV7-2, the J call TRBJ2-5, with TRBD2 identical over 8 bases. CDR3 length: 15 residues. The germline CDR1 and CDR2 sequences are SGHTA and FQGNSA. The J segment lost 5 bases and the V segment lost 5 bases, leaving 10 bases of the junction unmatched. DNA of the CDR3: TGTGCCAGCAGCGGACAAGCGGGAGCTAGTGAGACCCAGTACTTC. Translation gives CASSGQAGASETQYF.

The rearrangement links TRBV10-3 to TRBJ2-2; 12 nucleotides align to TRBD1. The J segment lost 4 bases and the V segment lost 10 bases, leaving 13 bases of the junction unmatched. The CDR3 covers 17 residues. CDR1 and CDR2 (germline): ENHRY, SYGVKD. The CDR3 loop is CATWAGTGGAGTGELFF. CDR3 nucleotide sequence: TGTGCCACCTGGGCCGGGACAGGGGGCGCTGGCACCGGGGAGCTGTTTTTT.

The J gene is TRBJ2-2, the V gene TRBV9; D unresolved. The germline V and J ends were trimmed by 3 bases and 4 bases, with 10 bases remaining between them. The CDR3 contains 14 residues. Germline lookup yields CDR1 SGDLS and CDR2 YYNGEE. The CDR3 loop reads CASSAQDVTGELFF. The CDR3 DNA follows: TGTGCCAGCAGCGCCCAGGATGTCACCGGGGAGCTGTTTTTT. Filled out from reference TRBV9 and TRBJ2-2, the complete variable domain reads DSGVTQTPKHLITATGQRVTLRCSPRSGDLSVYWYQQSLDQGLQFLIQYYNGEERAKGNILERFSAQQFPDLHSELNLSSLELGDSALYFCASSAQDVTGELFFGEGSRLTVL.

V and J are TRBV20-1 and TRBJ2-7, with D possibly being TRBD2 (6 bases). The CDR3 has 12 residues. Trimming shortened V by 3 bases and J by 7 bases, and 13 bases separated the two germline ends. From germline, CDR1 is DFQATT and CDR2 SNEGSKA (reference sequence). CDR3 DNA: TGCAGTGCTAGTCCGGGAGTAGGGGAGCAGTACGTC. Protein: CSASPGVGEQYV.

V is TRBV12-3 or TRBV12-4 and J is TRBJ2-1; D not resolved. The germline V and J ends were trimmed by 8 bases and 9 bases, with 11 bases remaining between them. This CDR3 has 11 amino acids. Here the CDR3 reads CASGVPGEQFF. CDR3 coding DNA: TGTGCCAGCGGTGTGCCAGGTGAGCAGTTCTTC.

The sample holds one count of this clone. The genes are TRBV5-1 and TRBJ2-3; a possible D gene is TRBD1 (5 bases). Trimming removed 1 base at V and 2 bases at J, with 8 bases between. The CDR3 contains 14 residues. Germline V CDR1 and CDR2: SGHRS, YFSETQ. The chain's CDR3 is CASSLQGDTDTQYF. CDR3 DNA: TGCGCCAGCAGCTTGCAGGGCGACACAGATACGCAGTATTTT. The whole variable domain, remainder taken from reference TRBV5-1 and TRBJ2-3, is KAGVTQTPRYLIKTRGQQVTLSCSPISGHRSVSWYQQTPGQGLQFLFEYFSETQRNKGNFPGRFSGRQFSNSRSEMNVSTLELGDSALYLCASSLQGDTDTQYFGPGTRLTVL.

This clone was seen once. This chain connects TRBV2 to TRBJ1-4; 8 nucleotides align to TRBD1. The CDR3 totals 13 residues. Unmatched junction bases numbered 5, after V lost 7 bases and J lost 7 bases. CDR1 SNHLY and CDR2 FYNNEI come from the germline V gene. CDR3 in amino acids: CASNTGGVEKLFF. CDR3 DNA sequence: TGTGCCAGCAATACAGGGGGGGTTGAAAAACTGTTTTTT.

This sequence joins TRBV24-1 and TRBJ2-2, with 8 bases identical to TRBD2. The germline V gene has CDR1 KGHDR and CDR2 SFDVKD. The CDR3 runs to 17 residues. Trimming at V came to 4 bases and at J to 4 bases, leaving 10 bases not matched to a gene. The CDR3 nucleotides read TGTGCCACCAGTGACCCTATAAGCGGGAGCGGCACCGGGGAGCTGTTTTTT. Translating gives CATSDPISGSGTGELFF.

With regard to this clone: This sample includes further DNA sequences coding for the same CDR3. This chain uses TRBV5-5 with TRBJ2-1; 14 positions match TRBD2. The V and J ends lost 2 bases and 7 bases, in that order; junction bases with no gene match: 2. The CDR3 totals 15 residues. Germline values: CDR1 SGHKS, CDR2 YYEKEE (reference sequence). Here the CDR3 DNA reads TGTGCCAGCAGCTTAGGACTAGCGGGAGGAAATGAGCAGTTCTTC. It specifies CASSLGLAGGNEQFF. Full variable domain (remainder filled in from reference TRBV5-5 and TRBJ2-1): DAGVTQSPTHLIKTRGQQVTLRCSPISGHKSVSWYQQVLGQGPQFIFQYYEKEERGRGNFPDRFSARQFPNYSSELNVNALLLGDSALYLCASSLGLAGGNEQFFGPGTRLTVL.

This clone was picked up one time. The V call is TRBV27, the J call TRBJ1-1; no clear D. Trimming removed 3 bases from V and 3 bases from J, with 14 bases in between. The CDR3 sequence is 15 residues long. Germline V CDR1 and CDR2: MNHEY, SMNVEV (reference sequence). The DNA for the CDR3 is TGTGCCAGCAGTTTTATTGGTGTGAGGGACACTGAAGCTTTCTTT. This codes for CASSFIGVRDTEAFF.

The rearrangement links TRBV10-3 to TRBJ2-1; 11 bases are shared with TRBD2. V was clipped by 0 bases and J by 7 bases; unmatched bases: 11. Germline CDR1 reads ENHRY; CDR2 reads SYGVKD. The CDR3 covers 18 residues. The CDR3 protein is CAISESDSGRAYANEQFF. The CDR3 DNA follows: TGTGCCATCAGTGAGTCGGATAGCGGGAGGGCCTACGCAAATGAGCAGTTCTTC.

The genes are TRBV11-3 and TRBJ1-3; tentatively, D is TRBD1 (6 bases). Germline V gives CDR1 SGHNT, CDR2 YENEEA. The CDR3 is 16 residues long. V was pared by 2 bases and J by 0 bases, with 11 bases between. CDR3 region: CASSLPEDSSGNTIYF. DNA for the CDR3: TGTGCCAGCAGCTTACCCGAGGACAGCTCTGGAAACACCATATATTTT.